This is a list of T cell receptor beta chains from one sample in a study of blood T cell repertoires in COVID-19. TCRdb's table, derived via immunoSEQ multiplex PCR, lists solely in-frame clones and lacks some. The sample carries some 360,000 clones, approximately 89% recorded once. Sequencing used peripheral blood. The receptors originated from a woman aged 55-70 years with COVID-19, enrolled during active disease. Each CDR3 is given without its conserved first and last residue. Fields, in order: D gene, V gene, CDR3 protein. D genes are given only for firm matches.

TRBD1,TRBV7-9,ASSLGDRNQETQY
NA,TRBV21-1,ASSGNAPPGAVGYYGYT
NA,TRBV15,ATSRAIDSSNQPQH
NA,TRBV7-3,ASSFYRDTEAF
NA,TRBV20-1,SASGGEVGNTIY
TRBD1,TRBV2,ASNGQGTTNEKLF
TRBD2,TRBV24-1,ATSGTSAEKNEQF
NA,TRBV2,ASSRGADYGYT
NA,TRBV13,ASSARTVSGNTIY
TRBD2,TRBV9,ASSPREGRKGYEQY
NA,TRBV5-4,ASSLRGSQGGGYT
TRBD1,TRBV27,ASSTILQGARNEKLF
NA,TRBV5-6,ASSLAGSGQTQY
TRBD1,TRBV27,ASSRGQGVANYGYT
NA,TRBV30,AWSRVRGGSYNEQF
NA,TRBV18,ASSPRGAETQY
TRBD2,TRBV3-1/TRBV3-2,ASSLRTSGTTGELF
TRBD1,TRBV19,ASSITGVNYGYT